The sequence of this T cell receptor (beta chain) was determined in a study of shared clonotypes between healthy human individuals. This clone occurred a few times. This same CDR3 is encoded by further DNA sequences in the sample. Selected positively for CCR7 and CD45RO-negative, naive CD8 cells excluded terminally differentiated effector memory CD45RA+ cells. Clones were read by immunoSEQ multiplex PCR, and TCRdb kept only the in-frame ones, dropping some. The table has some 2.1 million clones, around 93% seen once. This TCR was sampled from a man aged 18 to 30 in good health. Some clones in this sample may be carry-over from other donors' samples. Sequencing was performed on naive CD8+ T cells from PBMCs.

The CDR3 DNA follows: TGTGCCAGCAGCTTCGGGAACACTGAAGCTTTCTTT. Encoded protein: CASSFGNTEAFF. The V and J genes are TRBV7-9 and TRBJ1-1; D ambiguous. Germline CDR1 reads SEHNR; CDR2 reads FQNEAQ (reference sequence). The V end lost 3 bases, the J end lost 1 base, and 3 bases lay between the germline ends. The CDR3 extends over 12 amino acids.